This T cell receptor beta chain was sequenced for a study of shared clonotypes between healthy human individuals. Looking at the study overall: Plates per donor: three CD4 naive, three CD4 memory, two CD8 naive, one CD8 memory.

As defined, naive CD8 cells were CD45RO-negative and positively selected for CCR7, with terminally differentiated effector memory CD45RA+ cells excluded. HIV-negative, healthy adults without recent acute infections or vaccinations were the donors. Note on this clone: The antigen remains unidentified.

General study findings and limits: A reduction in generation probabilities was seen for non-shared clonotypes relative to those shared by all four donors. The authors expected sequencing depth to affect clonotype sharing among donors.

Clones were sequenced by immunoSEQ multiplex PCR, and TCRdb holds only the in-frame ones, with some missing. The sample contains approximately 1.9 million clones, just under 95% of which appear only once. V lost 5 bases and J 1 base, leaving 11 bases between the germline ends. This CDR3 spans 14 amino acids. CDR1 is SSHAT and CDR2 is FNYEAQ in the germline V gene (reference sequence). The chain combines TRBV7-7 with TRBJ2-5; D uncertain. The TCR comes from a man aged 18-30 years in good health. Some clones in this sample may be carry-over from other donors' samples. The sequenced sample was naive CD8+ T cells from PBMCs. CDR3 in amino acids: CASSRTKIQETQYF. The CDR3 DNA reads TGTGCCAGCAGCCGAACAAAGATCCAAGAGACCCAGTACTTC.